This TCR beta chain came from a study of sequential checkpoint blockade in melanoma. Study-wide context: Randomization was 1:1 between first-line nivolumab→ipilimumab and ipilimumab→nivolumab. Maintenance nivolumab came after either treatment sequence.

The data were produced by immunoSEQ multiplex PCR, yet TCRdb's version contains in-frame clones alone and is incomplete. In the table there are about 11,000 clones, under 85% of which are singletons. Trimming took 5 bases from V and 0 from J, leaving 14 bases between them. The CDR3 has 16 residues. The germline V gene encodes CDR1 SEHNR and CDR2 FQNEAQ (reference sequence). The treatment denotes: randomized to nivolumab then ipilimumab (arm A) or the reverse (arm B). No patient had prior DNA-damaging chemotherapy. Sorted cells were live CD3+CD8+, lacking CD19 and CD56, from PBMCs. The clonotype was recovered from a human donor with melanoma. The chain has TRBV7-9 and TRBJ1-3; tentative D call: TRBD1 (5 bases). Sequenced material: CD8+ T cells sorted from blood (inferred from file names), taken from a patient given nivolumab and ipilimumab in sequence. The CDR3 nucleotides are TGTGCCAGCAGCACGAGACAGTCTGGCTCTGGAAACACCATATATTTT. Translation: CASSTRQSGSGNTIYF.